A single sample gave rise to the 10 T cell receptor beta chains below, sequenced in a study of blood T cell repertoires in COVID-19 (dated by TCRdb to 2019 to 2021). Library prep was done by the immunoSEQ multiplex PCR assay. The immuneACCESS repertoire file appears here via TCRdb, limited to in-frame rearrangements. These files lack a portion of the clones; in checked studies, under half of the deficit traces to unresolved V genes, and the cause of the others is not known. This sample gives roughly 200,000 clones in total; about 85% of them show up just once. Jointly, the top ten make up over 9.5% of the sample. The specimen was peripheral blood. The receptors were gathered from a woman aged 80 or over with COVID-19, enrolled during active disease.

This clone was counted once. The rearrangement links TRBV5-8 to TRBJ1-2; 7 bases match TRBD1. Losses at the gene ends were 3 bases for V and 4 bases for J; bases not matched to a gene: 9. Germline V gene sequence: CDR1 SGHTS, CDR2 YDEGEE. The CDR3 is made up of 15 amino acids. CDR3 amino acids: CASSSGGTALYGYTF. In nucleotides, the CDR3 is TGTGCCAGCAGCTCTGGGGGGACAGCCCTCTATGGCTACACCTTC.

The chain carries TRBV7-2 and TRBJ2-7, with TRBD2 as a possible D gene (6 bases). Trimming cost V 5 bases and J 1 base, with 15 bases left between them. This CDR3 spans 15 amino acids. CDR1 and CDR2 from the germline V gene are SGHTA and FQGNSA. DNA for the CDR3: TGTGCCAGCAGCGCCCCCGGGACTGGGTCCTACGAGCAGTACTTC. Its translation is CASSAPGTGSYEQYF.

The chain links TRBV3-1 (or the pseudogene TRBV3-2) to TRBJ1-4; D may be TRBD1 (6 bases). The germline V gene encodes CDR1 LGHDT and CDR2 YNNKEL (reference sequence). V was pared by 3 bases and J by 8 bases, with 13 bases between. The CDR3 covers 14 residues. In DNA form, the CDR3 reads TGTGCCAGCAGCCATTCGGGAGGACAGGAAAAACTGTTTTTT. As protein: CASSHSGGQEKLFF.

V is TRBV5-6 and J is TRBJ1-6, with D perhaps matching TRBD1 (5 bases). Germline V CDR1 and CDR2: SGHDT, YYEEEE. This CDR3 spans 16 amino acids. V dropped 6 bases and J dropped 7 bases, with 20 bases sitting between them. CDR3 loop: CASNPADTGRNSPLHF. The CDR3, as DNA: TGTGCCAGCAACCCTGCGGACACAGGACGAAATTCACCCCTCCACTTT. Filled out from reference TRBV5-6 and TRBJ1-6, the complete variable domain reads DAGVTQSPTHLIKTRGQQVTLRCSPKSGHDTVSWYQQALGQGPQFIFQYYEEEERQRGNFPDRFSGHQFPNYSSELNVNALLLGDSALYLCASNPADTGRNSPLHFGNGTRLTVT.

The chain couples TRBV6-5 to TRBJ1-2, with a possible D match to TRBD1 (5 bases). CDR1 and CDR2 from the germline V gene are MNHEY and SVGAGI. V lost 5 bases to trimming and J lost 1 base, with 8 bases between them. This CDR3 has 13 amino acids. The CDR3 sequence: CASSLDSNYGYTF. The CDR3 DNA is TGTGCCAGCAGTCTTGACAGTAACTATGGCTACACCTTC.

The V call is TRBV19, the J call TRBJ2-7, with D possibly matching TRBD1 (6 bases). CDR1 LNHDA and CDR2 SQIVND come from the germline V gene (reference sequence). The CDR3 is made up of 13 amino acids. Trimming stripped 2 bases from V and 3 bases from J, with 8 bases between. CDR3 loop: CASSINRDYEQYV. The CDR3 nucleotides read TGTGCCAGTAGTATAAACAGGGACTACGAGCAGTACGTC.

The gene calls are TRBV19 and TRBJ1-4, with 11 nucleotides matching TRBD1. Looked up from germline, CDR1 is LNHDA and CDR2 is SQIVND (reference sequence). V lost 5 bases and J lost 7; bases outside the gene matches: 6. This CDR3 region has 15 residues. CDR3 coding DNA: TGTGCCAGTAGTCCCGGGACAGGGGGTTTTGAAAAACTGTTTTTT. This codes for CASSPGTGGFEKLFF.

The chain has TRBV21-1 and TRBJ1-2. TRBV21-1 constitutes a pseudogene. The CDR3 sequence is 19 residues long. CDR3: CASSPTVEAEGIGVYGYTF. The CDR3 DNA reads as TGTGCCAGCAGCCCCACCGTCGAGGCAGAAGGTATCGGGGTCTATGGCTACACCTTC.

In its sample, this clone was seen a few times. The rearrangement uses TRBV6-1 and TRBJ1-5, with D tentatively TRBD1 (5 bases). Germline V lookup: CDR1 MNHNS, CDR2 SASEGT. The ends were cut back, 2 bases at V and 7 bases at J, with 12 bases in the middle. The CDR3 consists of 14 residues. The CDR3 DNA follows: TGTGCCAGCAGTGAATTGGAAGGGGTCCAGCCCCAGCATTTT. Protein product: CASSELEGVQPQHF.

The chain combines TRBV11-2 with TRBJ2-2; TRBD1 might be the D (6 bases). Trimming removed 1 base from V and 6 bases from J, with 9 bases in between. Germline CDR1 and CDR2: SGHAT and FQNNGV. The CDR3 is 14 amino acids. The CDR3 region is CASSLGGPPGELFF. CDR3 in DNA: TGTGCCAGCAGCTTAGGGGGGCCCCCCGGGGAGCTGTTTTTT.